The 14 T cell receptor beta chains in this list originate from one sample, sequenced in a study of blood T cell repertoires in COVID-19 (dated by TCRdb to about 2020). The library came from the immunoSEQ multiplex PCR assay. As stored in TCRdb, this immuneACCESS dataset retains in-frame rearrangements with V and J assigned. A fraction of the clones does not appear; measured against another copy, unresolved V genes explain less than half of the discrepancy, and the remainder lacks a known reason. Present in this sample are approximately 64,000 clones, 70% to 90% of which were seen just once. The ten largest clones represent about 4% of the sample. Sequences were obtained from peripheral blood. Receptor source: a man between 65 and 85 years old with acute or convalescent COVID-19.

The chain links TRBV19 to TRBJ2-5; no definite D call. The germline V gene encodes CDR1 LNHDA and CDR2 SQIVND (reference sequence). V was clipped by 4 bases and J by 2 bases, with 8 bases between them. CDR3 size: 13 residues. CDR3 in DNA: TGTGCCAGTAGTAAACGACTGCAAGAGACCCAGTACTTC. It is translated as CASSKRLQETQYF.

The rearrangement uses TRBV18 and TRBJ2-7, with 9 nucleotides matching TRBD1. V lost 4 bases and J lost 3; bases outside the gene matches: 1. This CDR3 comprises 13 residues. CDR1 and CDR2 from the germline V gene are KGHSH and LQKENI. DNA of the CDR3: TGTGCCAGCTCACAGGACAGGGGCTACGAGCAGTACTTC. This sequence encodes CASSQDRGYEQYF. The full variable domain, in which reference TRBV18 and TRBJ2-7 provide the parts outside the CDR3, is NAGVMQNPRHLVRRRGQEARLRCSPMKGHSHVYWYRQLPEEGLKFMVYLQKENIIDESGMPKERFSAEFPKEGPSILRIQQVVRGDSAAYFCASSQDRGYEQYFGPGTRLTVT.

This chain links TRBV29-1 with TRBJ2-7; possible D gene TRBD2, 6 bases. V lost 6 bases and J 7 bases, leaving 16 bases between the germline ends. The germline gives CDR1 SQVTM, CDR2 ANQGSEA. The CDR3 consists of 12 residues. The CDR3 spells CSVPRAGGEQYF. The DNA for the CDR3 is TGCAGCGTCCCCCGGGCTGGGGGGGAGCAGTACTTC.

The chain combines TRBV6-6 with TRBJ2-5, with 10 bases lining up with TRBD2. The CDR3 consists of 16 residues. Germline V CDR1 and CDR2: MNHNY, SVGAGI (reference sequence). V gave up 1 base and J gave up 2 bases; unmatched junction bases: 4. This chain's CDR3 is CASSYYSSGGQETQYF. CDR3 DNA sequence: TGTGCCAGCAGTTACTATTCTAGCGGGGGACAAGAGACCCAGTACTTC.

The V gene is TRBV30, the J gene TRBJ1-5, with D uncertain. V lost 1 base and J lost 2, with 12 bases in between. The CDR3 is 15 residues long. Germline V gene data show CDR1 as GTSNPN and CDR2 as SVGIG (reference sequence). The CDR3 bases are TGTGCCTGGAGTGATAAGGAGGTGGGCAATCAGCCCCAGCATTTT. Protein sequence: CAWSDKEVGNQPQHF. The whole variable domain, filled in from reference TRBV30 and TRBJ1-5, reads SQTIHQWPATLVQPVGSPLSLECTVEGTSNPNLYWYRQAAGRGLQLLFYSVGIGQISSEVPQNLSASRPQDRQFILSSKKLLLSDSGFYLCAWSDKEVGNQPQHFGDGTRLSIL.

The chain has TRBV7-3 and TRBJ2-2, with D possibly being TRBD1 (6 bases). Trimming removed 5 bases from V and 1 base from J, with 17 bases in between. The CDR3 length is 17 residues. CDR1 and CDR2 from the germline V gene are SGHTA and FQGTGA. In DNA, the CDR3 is TGTGCCAGCAGCCTAGGCCCCCGGACAGAGAACACCGGGGAGCTGTTTTTT. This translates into CASSLGPRTENTGELFF.

This chain's CDR3 is CASSRTQNEKLFF. The CDR3 DNA reads TGTGCCAGCAGTCGGACACAGAATGAAAAACTGTTTTTT. This rearrangement joins TRBV25-1 to TRBJ1-4, with D tentatively TRBD1 (5 bases). CDR3 length: 13 residues. Germline CDR1 MGHDK, CDR2 SYGVNS. The V and J ends lost 5 bases and 5 bases respectively, with 9 bases between them.

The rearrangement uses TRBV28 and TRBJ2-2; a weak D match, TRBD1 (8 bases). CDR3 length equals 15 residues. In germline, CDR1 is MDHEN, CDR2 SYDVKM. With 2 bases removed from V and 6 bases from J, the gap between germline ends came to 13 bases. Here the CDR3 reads CASSLNRGRAGELFF. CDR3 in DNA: TGTGCCAGCAGTTTAAACAGGGGGAGGGCCGGGGAGCTGTTTTTT.

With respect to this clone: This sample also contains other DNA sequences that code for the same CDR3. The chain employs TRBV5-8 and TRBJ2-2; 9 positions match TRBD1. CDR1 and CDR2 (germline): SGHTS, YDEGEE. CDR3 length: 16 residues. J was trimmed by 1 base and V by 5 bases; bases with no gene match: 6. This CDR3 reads CASRRNRGQNTGELFF. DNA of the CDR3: TGTGCCAGCAGGCGTAACAGGGGGCAGAACACCGGGGAGCTGTTTTTT.

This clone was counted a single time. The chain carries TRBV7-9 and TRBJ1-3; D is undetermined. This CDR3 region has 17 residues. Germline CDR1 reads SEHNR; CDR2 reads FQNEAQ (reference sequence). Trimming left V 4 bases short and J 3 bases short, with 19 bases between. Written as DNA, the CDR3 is TGTGCCAGCAGCTCTCGGGGAGGTCCCCTCGGTGGAAACACCATATATTTT. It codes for CASSSRGGPLGGNTIYF.

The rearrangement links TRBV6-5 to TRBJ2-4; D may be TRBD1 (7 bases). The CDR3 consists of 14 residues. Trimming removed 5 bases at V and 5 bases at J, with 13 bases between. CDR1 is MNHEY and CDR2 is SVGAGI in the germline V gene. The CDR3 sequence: CASSRQGLENIQYF. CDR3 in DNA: TGTGCCAGCAGTCGACAGGGACTCGAAAACATTCAGTACTTC.

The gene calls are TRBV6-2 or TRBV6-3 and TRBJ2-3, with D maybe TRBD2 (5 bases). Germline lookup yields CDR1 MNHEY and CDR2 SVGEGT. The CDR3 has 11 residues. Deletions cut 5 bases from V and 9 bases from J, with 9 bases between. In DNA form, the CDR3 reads TGTGCCAGCAGTCAACCGGGGACGCAGTATTTT. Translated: CASSQPGTQYF.

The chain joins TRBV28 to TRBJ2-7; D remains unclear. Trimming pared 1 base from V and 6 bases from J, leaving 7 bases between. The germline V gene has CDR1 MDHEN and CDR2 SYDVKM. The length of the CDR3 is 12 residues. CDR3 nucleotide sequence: TGTGCCAGCAGTTTATACCAGCGCGAGCAGTACTTC. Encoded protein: CASSLYQREQYF.

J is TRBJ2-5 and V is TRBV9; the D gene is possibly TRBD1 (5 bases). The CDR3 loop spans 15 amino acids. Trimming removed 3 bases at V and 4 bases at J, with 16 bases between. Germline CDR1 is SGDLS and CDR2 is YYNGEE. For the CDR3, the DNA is TGTGCCAGCAGCGGACTTCAGGGCGTAGGAGAGACCCAGTACTTC. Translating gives CASSGLQGVGETQYF.